These 18 T cell receptor beta chains originate from one sample sequenced in a study of shared clonotypes between healthy human individuals. The repertoire was sequenced with immunoSEQ multiplex PCR; TCRdb's copy has only in-frame clones and lacks some. Of about 640,000 clones listed, roughly 78% are singletons. Specimen: memory CD4+ T cells sorted from blood. Indicated subset: CD45RA-negative fraction. These receptors were collected from a woman aged 30 to 39 in good health.

V and J are TRBV28 and TRBJ1-2, with D unresolved. In germline, CDR1 is MDHEN, CDR2 SYDVKM. Trimming shortened V by 10 bases and J by 3 bases, and 12 bases separated the two germline ends. The CDR3 runs 12 residues. Here the CDR3 reads CATIQAYYGYTF. The CDR3 DNA reads as TGTGCCACCATCCAGGCTTACTATGGCTACACCTTC.

This clone was seen only a few times. The chain combines TRBV5-4 with TRBJ2-1, with D possibly called TRBD1 or TRBD2 (5 bases each). V lost 3 bases to trimming and J lost 8 bases, with 18 bases between them. This CDR3 contains 15 residues. Per germline, CDR1 SGHNT and CDR2 YYREEE (reference sequence). CDR3 in DNA: TGTGCCAGCAGCTCCAGGGACCCTGCGGTGGATGAGCAGTTCTTC. It specifies CASSSRDPAVDEQFF.

This chain links TRBV2 with TRBJ1-2; D possibly corresponds to TRBD1 (6 bases). V gave up 7 bases and J gave up 7 bases, with 13 bases separating them. CDR1 is SNHLY and CDR2 is FYNNEI in the germline V gene. This CDR3 has 12 amino acids. The CDR3 is CASTRGRGGYTF. CDR3 sequence (DNA): TGTGCCAGCACCCGCGGCAGGGGTGGCTACACCTTC.

The rearrangement joins TRBV28 to TRBJ2-5; the D call may be TRBD1 or TRBD2 (6 bases each). Trimming pared 3 bases from V and 4 bases from J, leaving 15 bases between. CDR1 is MDHEN, CDR2 SYDVKM, per germline. The CDR3 length is 15 residues. The CDR3 DNA reads as TGTGCCAGCAGTTTTCCGGGGGCGCGACGAGAGACCCAGTACTTC. The encoded protein is CASSFPGARRETQYF. The full variable domain, completed using reference TRBV28 and TRBJ2-5, is DVKVTQSSRYLVKRTGEKVFLECVQDMDHENMFWYRQDPGLGLRLIYFSYDVKMKEKGDIPEGYSVSREKKERFSLILESASTNQTSMYLCASSFPGARRETQYFGPGTRLLVL.

The gene calls are TRBV4-2 and TRBJ1-4; unclear D gene. The CDR3 contains 14 residues. Trimming removed 0 bases from V and 11 bases from J, with 13 bases in between. Germline loops: CDR1 LGHNA, CDR2 YNFKEQ. The CDR3 is CASSQEGSKEKLFF. CDR3 nucleotides: TGTGCCAGCAGCCAAGAAGGGTCCAAGGAGAAACTGTTTTTT.

The gene calls are TRBV5-1 and TRBJ2-5; TRBD1 agrees at 7 bases. This CDR3 is 15 amino acids long. CDR1 and CDR2 from the germline V gene are SGHRS and YFSETQ. V shed 4 bases, J shed 6 bases, and the junction held 12 bases outside the gene matches. The CDR3 DNA is TGCGCCAGCAGCCCCTACGACAGGGACATGAAGACCCAGTACTTC. It specifies CASSPYDRDMKTQYF.

This clone has a single count. This chain joins TRBV19 and TRBJ1-2, with D hard to call. Trimming cost V 4 bases and J 4 bases, with 13 bases left between them. From germline, CDR1 is LNHDA and CDR2 SQIVND (reference sequence). The CDR3 contains 14 residues. The CDR3 nucleotides are TGTGCCAGTAGTAGCGACTCGCCCCTCTATGGCTACACCTTC. Translating gives CASSSDSPLYGYTF.

V is TRBV28 and J is TRBJ2-3; the match to TRBD2 covers 10 bases. The ends lost 6 bases at V and 5 bases at J; junction bases unmatched: 8. The CDR3 sequence is 15 residues long. Germline V gene lookup returns CDR1 MDHEN and CDR2 SYDVKM. DNA for the CDR3: TGTGCCAGCAGCCCCCTAGCGGGAGTAGGAGATACGCAGTATTTT. Protein sequence: CASSPLAGVGDTQYF.

The DNA for the CDR3 is TGCAGCGTTCGGGCGGGAGCTTCCTACAATGAGCAGTTCTTC. Its protein product is CSVRAGASYNEQFF. This chain links TRBV29-1 with TRBJ2-1, with TRBD2 matching over 7 bases. The CDR3 runs 14 residues. The trim removed 5 bases at V and 1 base at J, leaving 5 bases unmatched. The germline CDR1 and CDR2 sequences are SQVTM and ANQGSEA.

The chain combines TRBV7-2 with TRBJ2-3; D uncertain. The V end lost 1 base, the J end lost 4 bases, and 9 bases lay between the germline ends. The germline CDR1 and CDR2 sequences are SGHTA and FQGNSA. The CDR3 has 14 amino acids. The CDR3 here is CASSLGPSADTQYF. CDR3 in DNA: TGTGCCAGCAGCTTAGGCCCCAGCGCAGATACGCAGTATTTT.

The chain uses TRBV4-2 and TRBJ2-5; 10 bases map to TRBD2. Per germline, CDR1 LGHNA and CDR2 YNFKEQ. The CDR3 runs to 16 residues. After removal of 0 bases from V and 5 bases from J, the junction contained 6 bases not matched to a gene. The CDR3 sequence: CASSQERAGGLETQYF. DNA for the CDR3: TGTGCCAGCAGCCAAGAAAGAGCGGGAGGGCTGGAGACCCAGTACTTC.

This clone came up a few times. The same CDR3 also results from other DNA sequences found in this sample. The chain couples TRBV28 to TRBJ1-2; D unclear. CDR1 and CDR2 (germline): MDHEN, SYDVKM. This CDR3 region has 13 residues. V lost 5 bases and J 1 base, leaving 8 bases between the germline ends. DNA of the CDR3: TGTGCCAGCAGTCTCAGCCTTAACTATGGCTACACCTTC. It codes for CASSLSLNYGYTF.

The genes are TRBV10-3 and TRBJ1-4; TRBD1 matches at 8 bases. Germline V CDR1 and CDR2: ENHRY, SYGVKD. The CDR3 runs 13 residues. V was clipped by 9 bases and J by 8 bases; unmatched bases: 8. The CDR3 bases are TGTGCCATACGGGACAGGTGGAACGAAAAACTGTTTTTT. Its translation is CAIRDRWNEKLFF.

This clone was picked up one time. This chain joins TRBV27 and TRBJ2-3; TRBD1 agrees at 7 bases. The germline CDR1 and CDR2 sequences are MNHEY and SMNVEV (reference sequence). V trimming: 6 bases; J trimming: 0 bases; junction bases outside the gene matches: 6. There are 15 residues in the CDR3. CDR3: CASRLDRLSTDTQYF. The DNA for the CDR3 is TGTGCCAGCAGGTTGGACAGGCTAAGCACAGATACGCAGTATTTT.

The rearrangement joins TRBV6-5 to TRBJ2-3, with 8 bases matching TRBD2. Germline loops: CDR1 MNHEY, CDR2 SVGAGI. CDR3 length: 14 amino acids. Trimming removed 6 bases from V and 2 bases from J; junction bases left unmatched: 4. The CDR3: CASRVAGHTDTQYF. CDR3 nucleotide sequence: TGTGCCAGCAGGGTAGCGGGACACACAGATACGCAGTATTTT.

This clone was detected once. The chain combines TRBV7-2 with TRBJ2-5; D gene ambiguous. Germline V gives CDR1 SGHTA, CDR2 FQGNSA. This CDR3 comprises 14 residues. The germline V and J ends were trimmed by 8 bases and 2 bases, with 15 bases remaining between them. CDR3 protein: CASRSAAVQETQYF. DNA for the CDR3: TGTGCCAGCCGATCCGCGGCGGTTCAAGAGACCCAGTACTTC. Supplemented by reference TRBV7-2 and TRBJ2-5, the full variable domain reads GAGVSQSPSNKVTEKGKDVELRCDPISGHTALYWYRQSLGQGLEFLIYFQGNSAPDKSGLPSDRFSAERTGGSVSTLTIQRTQQEDSAVYLCASRSAAVQETQYFGPGTRLLVL.

The table lists this clone with a few counts. The same CDR3 also results from other DNA sequences found in this sample. J is TRBJ2-7 and V is TRBV2; no definite D call. Trimming stripped 3 bases from V and 3 bases from J, with 6 bases between. CDR3 length equals 12 residues. Per germline, CDR1 SNHLY and CDR2 FYNNEI. CDR3 nucleotides: TGTGCCAGCAGTGAGCTACTCTACGAGCAGTACTTC. Its translation: CASSELLYEQYF.

The gene calls are TRBV7-5 and TRBJ2-3; the D call TRBD1 from the table was never checked on the DNA. TRBV7-5 is given as a pseudogene. CDR3 length: 16 residues. Written as DNA, the CDR3 is TGTGTCAGAAGCTTGAACCGGGACAGGGGTCCCGATACGCAGTATTTT. Its protein product is CVRSLNRDRGPDTQYF.